This TCR beta chain derives from a study of vaccination effects on CD4 cells after COVID-19. To note about this clone: The antigen remains undetermined.

The ViraFEST assay expanded antigen-specific CD4+ T cells with viral peptide pools before sequencing. With approximately ten days of culture completed, CD4+ T cells were isolated. Either the BNT162b2 or mRNA-1273 vaccine was given to participants in two doses. None of these healthy vaccinees had been infected with SARS-CoV-2 before vaccination. On days 3 and 7, fresh IL-2 medium replaced half the medium. Only in-frame clones appear in the TCRdb table, and some are missing; sequencing was by immunoSEQ multiplex PCR. This table holds around 33,000 clones, over 55% found once. The V gene end was trimmed by 6 bases and the J gene end by 2 bases; junction bases not matched to a gene: 6. The CDR3 is 14 amino acids. Germline CDR1 ENHRY, CDR2 SYGVKD.

The specimen was CD4+ T cells from PBMCs cultured with SARS-CoV-2 spike peptides, collected after COVID-19 vaccination. The rearrangement joins TRBV10-3 to TRBJ2-7, with TRBD2 matching 8 bases. The clonotype was recovered from a human donor who received a COVID-19 vaccine. CDR3 bases: TGTGCCATCAGGGGTAGCGGGACCCCCTACGAGCAGTACTTC. Translation: CAIRGSGTPYEQYF.